The 8 T cell receptor beta chains below come from one sample, sequenced in a study of blood T cells in healthy people across ages. A second roughly 6 to 11 cycle PCR used barcoded and J-beta primers. TCRdb fed the 5' RACE reads into MiXCR, producing one record per CDR3 protein. The data contain some 700,000 distinct CDR3 sequences, 43% of them singletons. The sequencing sample was made of blood. These receptors all stem from a woman aged 60-70 years in good health.

This clonotype was picked up one time. The chain is built from TRBV6-1 and TRBJ1-2; perhaps TRBD1 as D (5 bases). The CDR3 is 13 amino acids. Germline loops: CDR1 MNHNS, CDR2 SASEGT. Between the trimmed V and J ends, which lost 7 bases and 6 bases, there was a span of 15 bases. For the CDR3, the DNA is TGTGCCAGCATCTCTACAGGAGAGAATGGCTACACCTTC. This translates into CASISTGENGYTF.

This clonotype was detected only once. This chain uses TRBV7-2 with TRBJ2-1; the match to TRBD2 covers 8 bases. CDR1 and CDR2 from the germline V gene are SGHTA and FQGNSA. V lost 2 bases, J lost 6 bases, and 6 bases stayed unmatched. There are 15 residues in the CDR3. The CDR3 loop is CASSLTGTRSNEQFF. The CDR3 bases are TGTGCCAGCAGCTTAACCGGGACTAGGTCCAATGAGCAGTTCTTC.

V is TRBV7-2 and J is TRBJ1-5; 7 nucleotides line up with TRBD1. Trimming at V came to 4 bases and at J to 2 bases, leaving 8 bases not matched to a gene. The length of the CDR3 is 16 residues. In germline, CDR1 is SGHTA, CDR2 FQGNSA. CDR3 residues: CASSSFRGGGNQPQHF. The CDR3 region has the DNA TGTGCCAGCAGCTCATTCAGGGGGGGAGGCAATCAGCCCCAGCATTTT.

This clonotype was picked up one time. This clone may be a read error of a much larger clone one base away. The chain links TRBV9 to TRBJ2-5, with 11 bases matching TRBD2. The DNA end is more similar to TRBJ2-7, so the J call may be wrong. The CDR3 runs 15 residues. Germline CDR1 and CDR2: SGDLS and YYNGEE. CDR3 residues: CTSSVTSGSTYEQYF. The CDR3 DNA reads as TGTACCAGCAGCGTAACTAGCGGGAGTACTTACGAGCAGTACTTC.

J is TRBJ2-3 and V is TRBV7-7; 10 bases are shared with TRBD1. From germline, CDR1 is SSHAT and CDR2 FNYEAQ (reference sequence). CDR3 length: 15 residues. Unmatched junction bases numbered 6, after V lost 5 bases and J lost 4 bases. CDR3 sequence reads: CASSTGTGAPDTQYF. CDR3 DNA: TGTGCCAGCAGCACCGGGACAGGGGCCCCAGATACGCAGTATTTT.

The chain couples TRBV5-1 to TRBJ2-7; TRBD1 or TRBD2 may be the D gene (5 bases each). Germline CDR1 SGHRS, CDR2 YFSETQ. The CDR3 extends over 12 amino acids. Trimming stripped 1 base from V and 7 bases from J, with 9 bases between. In DNA form, the CDR3 reads TGCGCCAGCAGCTTGAGAGGGGAAGAGCAGTACTTC. Protein sequence: CASSLRGEEQYF.

V usage is TRBV14 and J usage is TRBJ2-7; the D gene is possibly TRBD2 (6 bases). This CDR3 comprises 14 residues. V dropped 2 bases and J dropped 7 bases, with 15 bases sitting between them. CDR1 SGHDN and CDR2 FVKESK come from the germline V gene. The CDR3 DNA sequence: TGTGCCAGCAGCCAATCCGGGAGACCCCGAGAGCAGTACTTC. Protein sequence: CASSQSGRPREQYF. Full variable domain (missing parts from reference TRBV14 and TRBJ2-7): EAGVTQFPSHSVIEKGQTVTLRCDPISGHDNLYWYRRVMGKEIKFLLHFVKESKQDESGMPNNRFLAERTGGTYSTLKVQPAELEDSGVYFCASSQSGRPREQYFGPGTRLTVT.

The chain joins TRBV10-3 to TRBJ2-5, with 9 nucleotides matching TRBD1. Germline CDR1 ENHRY, CDR2 SYGVKD. The CDR3 extends over 13 amino acids. V shed 6 bases and J 7 bases; nucleotides not matched to a gene: 6. The CDR3 spells CAIRGQGSGTQYF. The CDR3, as DNA: TGTGCCATCAGAGGACAGGGGAGCGGGACCCAGTACTTC.